These T cell receptor beta chains were read from a single sample in a study of response to subunit inactivated influenza vaccine. MiXCR was run by TCRdb on the RT-PCR reads, yielding one entry per CDR3 protein. The sample contains approximately 500,000 distinct CDR3 sequences, under 15% of which appear only once. Sequencing was performed on PBMCs from blood, taken roughly 48 days after vaccination. The receptors derive from a man aged 45-65 years who received an inactivated influenza vaccine. Each CDR3 is given without its conserved first and last residue.

CDR3aa: ASSFGSPLH
v_gene: TRBV12-3/TRBV12-4
j_gene: TRBJ1-6

CDR3aa: ASSSPGQGLETQY
v_gene: TRBV5-5
j_gene: TRBJ2-5

CDR3aa: ASSLGYRDYGYT
v_gene: TRBV7-2
j_gene: TRBJ1-2

CDR3aa: SARVGTSNNEQF
v_gene: TRBV20-1
j_gene: TRBJ2-1

CDR3aa: ATSRDRTAASYNEQF
v_gene: TRBV15
j_gene: TRBJ2-1

CDR3aa: AISESSSGAF
v_gene: TRBV10-3
j_gene: TRBJ1-1

CDR3aa: ASSLGPPGTFYNEQF
v_gene: TRBV7-9
j_gene: TRBJ2-1

CDR3aa: ASRLTGGSGEQY
v_gene: TRBV27
j_gene: TRBJ2-7

CDR3aa: ASSLESGNIQY
v_gene: TRBV5-1
j_gene: TRBJ2-4

CDR3aa: SARDPGTGSSYEQY
v_gene: TRBV20-1
j_gene: TRBJ2-7

CDR3aa: ASSFGTITDTQY
v_gene: TRBV7-9
j_gene: TRBJ2-3

CDR3aa: ASKWTGVYNEQF
v_gene: TRBV6-1
j_gene: TRBJ2-1

CDR3aa: ASSARDSGSYEQY
v_gene: TRBV7-2
j_gene: TRBJ2-7

CDR3aa: SAIPGGSADTQY
v_gene: TRBV20-1
j_gene: TRBJ2-3

CDR3aa: SVTTGTRGTEAF
v_gene: TRBV29-1
j_gene: TRBJ1-1

CDR3aa: ASSSNRGGWRGSYNEQF
v_gene: TRBV7-3
j_gene: TRBJ2-1

CDR3aa: ASSLRDRGSYEQY
v_gene: TRBV12-3/TRBV12-4
j_gene: TRBJ2-7

CDR3aa: SSPGDTGDEQF
v_gene: TRBV29-1
j_gene: TRBJ2-1

CDR3aa: ASRHSIAGEANYGYT
v_gene: TRBV11-2
j_gene: TRBJ1-2

CDR3aa: ASSKVQGARNSPLH
v_gene: TRBV6-2/TRBV6-3
j_gene: TRBJ1-6

CDR3aa: ASSPEQGNTEAF
v_gene: TRBV9
j_gene: TRBJ1-1

CDR3aa: ASSWATGHQAKNIQY
v_gene: TRBV7-6
j_gene: TRBJ2-4

CDR3aa: ASSLPTDNEQF
v_gene: TRBV11-1
j_gene: TRBJ2-1

CDR3aa: AISADRAGANVLT
v_gene: TRBV10-3
j_gene: TRBJ2-6

CDR3aa: ATKGYSGGQEAF
v_gene: TRBV6-1
j_gene: TRBJ1-1

CDR3aa: SAILSKSSYNEQF
v_gene: TRBV20-1
j_gene: TRBJ2-1

CDR3aa: ASSTDHRVGGELF
v_gene: TRBV6-5
j_gene: TRBJ2-2

CDR3aa: ASSGFSEKLF
v_gene: TRBV25-1
j_gene: TRBJ1-4

CDR3aa: ASSFGTGIETQY
v_gene: TRBV5-1
j_gene: TRBJ2-5

CDR3aa: ASSYERRTNYGYT
v_gene: TRBV6-5
j_gene: TRBJ1-2

CDR3aa: ASANSYEQY
v_gene: TRBV7-2
j_gene: TRBJ2-7

CDR3aa: AGGGLPNNEQF
v_gene: TRBV28
j_gene: TRBJ2-1

CDR3aa: ATSRDRGLVGSYNEQF
v_gene: TRBV15
j_gene: TRBJ2-1

CDR3aa: ASSSMGGELF
v_gene: TRBV7-2
j_gene: TRBJ2-2

CDR3aa: AISYAGDSYNEQF
v_gene: TRBV10-3
j_gene: TRBJ2-1

CDR3aa: SAPDRSTYEQY
v_gene: TRBV20-1
j_gene: TRBJ2-7

CDR3aa: ASSPPGTYNEQF
v_gene: TRBV7-2
j_gene: TRBJ2-1

CDR3aa: ASSAGQQNTEAF
v_gene: TRBV5-1
j_gene: TRBJ1-1

CDR3aa: ASSELRAEVGGELF
v_gene: TRBV2
j_gene: TRBJ2-2

CDR3aa: ASSSGGQGPPDTQY
v_gene: TRBV7-9
j_gene: TRBJ2-3

CDR3aa: SASKKGTSDEQY
v_gene: TRBV20-1
j_gene: TRBJ2-7

CDR3aa: ASSPGHQETQY
v_gene: TRBV5-1
j_gene: TRBJ2-5

CDR3aa: ATSTSGGYEQY
v_gene: TRBV6-1
j_gene: TRBJ2-7

CDR3aa: ASSTSAGWQETQY
v_gene: TRBV19
j_gene: TRBJ2-5

CDR3aa: ASSQVGSYEQY
v_gene: TRBV4-2
j_gene: TRBJ2-7

CDR3aa: ASSTGGLDEQY
v_gene: TRBV12-3/TRBV12-4
j_gene: TRBJ2-7

CDR3aa: ASSLAVGQPQH
v_gene: TRBV7-9
j_gene: TRBJ1-5

CDR3aa: ASSSIAGGHNEQF
v_gene: TRBV7-7
j_gene: TRBJ2-1

CDR3aa: ATSDFSGYGYT
v_gene: TRBV24-1
j_gene: TRBJ1-2

CDR3aa: ASSLVEAVGYEQY
v_gene: TRBV7-2
j_gene: TRBJ2-7

CDR3aa: SAYRGVTNTGELF
v_gene: TRBV20-1
j_gene: TRBJ2-2

CDR3aa: ATSDAYRVGGYNEQF
v_gene: TRBV24-1
j_gene: TRBJ2-1

CDR3aa: SASPAGANVLT
v_gene: TRBV20-1
j_gene: TRBJ2-6

CDR3aa: ASSLDRFEAF
v_gene: TRBV7-9
j_gene: TRBJ1-1